Sequencing of this T cell receptor beta chain was carried out in a study of cytomegalovirus exposure and HLA in healthy donors. Study-level points and caveats: The study listed under 200 cytomegalovirus-associated TCR beta chains. Cytomegalovirus status, reportedly, was diagnosed with high specificity and sensitivity by the classifier.

CDR1 is MNHNS, CDR2 SASEGT, per germline. This CDR3 has 17 residues. Deletions cut 0 bases from V and 0 bases from J, with 9 bases between. A single count supports this clone. Its antigen is as yet unknown. The data were produced by immunoSEQ multiplex PCR, yet TCRdb's version contains in-frame clones alone and is incomplete. The table records 80,000 to 95,000 clones, 95% to 96% of them present only once. The sample comprised PBMCs. The clonotype comes from a woman aged 18-29 years in good health and CMV-seronegative. V and J are TRBV6-1 and TRBJ1-6, with no clear D. The CDR3 is CASSEAKFSSYNSPLHF. The CDR3 DNA sequence: TGTGCCAGCAGTGAAGCGAAGTTCAGCTCCTATAATTCACCCCTCCACTTT.